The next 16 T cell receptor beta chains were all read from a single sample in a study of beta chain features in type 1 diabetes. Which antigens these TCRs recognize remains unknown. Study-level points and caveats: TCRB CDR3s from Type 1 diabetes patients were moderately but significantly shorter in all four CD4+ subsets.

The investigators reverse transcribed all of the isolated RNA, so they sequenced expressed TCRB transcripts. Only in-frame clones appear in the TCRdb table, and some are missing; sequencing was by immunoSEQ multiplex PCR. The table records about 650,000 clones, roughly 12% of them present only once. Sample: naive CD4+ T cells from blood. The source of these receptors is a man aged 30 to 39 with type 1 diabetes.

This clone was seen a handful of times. The CDR3 is CSVSGGLSTEAFF. The CDR3 coding sequence is TGCAGCGTTTCAGGGGGATTGAGCACTGAAGCTTTCTTT. The V gene is TRBV29-1, the J gene TRBJ1-1; 7 bases are a match to TRBD1. The V gene end was trimmed by 5 bases and the J gene end by 4 bases; junction bases not matched to a gene: 7. This CDR3 is 13 amino acids long. Per the germline V gene, CDR1 is SQVTM and CDR2 is ANQGSEA.

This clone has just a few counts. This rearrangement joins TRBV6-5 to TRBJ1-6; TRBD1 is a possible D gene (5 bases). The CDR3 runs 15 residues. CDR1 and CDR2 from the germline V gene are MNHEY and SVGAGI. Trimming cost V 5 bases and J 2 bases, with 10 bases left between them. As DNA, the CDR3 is TGTGCCAGCAGTCGCCCGGGGCCCTATAATTCACCCCTCCACTTT. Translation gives CASSRPGPYNSPLHF.

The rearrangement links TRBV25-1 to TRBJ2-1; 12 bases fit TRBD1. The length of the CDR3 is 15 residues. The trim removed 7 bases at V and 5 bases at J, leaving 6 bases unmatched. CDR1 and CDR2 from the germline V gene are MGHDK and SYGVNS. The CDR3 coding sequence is TGTGCCAGCAATTCCGGGACAGGGGGCCACAATGAGCAGTTCTTC. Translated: CASNSGTGGHNEQFF.

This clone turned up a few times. CDR3 nucleotide sequence: TGTGCCAGCAGTGAACCCTCGGGTGCAGGGCACTCCTACAATGAGCAGTTCTTC. It codes for CASSEPSGAGHSYNEQFF. The chain uses TRBV25-1 and TRBJ2-1, with D possibly matching TRBD1 (5 bases). Trimming removed 2 bases from V and 0 bases from J, with 17 bases in between. The CDR3 runs 18 residues. In germline, CDR1 is MGHDK, CDR2 SYGVNS.

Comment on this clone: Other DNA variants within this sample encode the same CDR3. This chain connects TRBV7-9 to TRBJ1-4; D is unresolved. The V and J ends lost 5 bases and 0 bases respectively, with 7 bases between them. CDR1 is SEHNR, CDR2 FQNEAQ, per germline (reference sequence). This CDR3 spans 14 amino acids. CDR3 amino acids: CASSLGSTNEKLFF. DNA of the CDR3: TGTGCCAGCAGCCTAGGATCAACTAATGAAAAACTGTTTTTT.

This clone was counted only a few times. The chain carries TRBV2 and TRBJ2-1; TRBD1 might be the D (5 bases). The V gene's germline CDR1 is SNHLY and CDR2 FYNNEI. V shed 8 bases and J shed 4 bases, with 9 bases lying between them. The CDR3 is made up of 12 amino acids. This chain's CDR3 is CASARDYNEQFF. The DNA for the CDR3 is TGTGCCAGCGCCAGGGATTACAATGAGCAGTTCTTC. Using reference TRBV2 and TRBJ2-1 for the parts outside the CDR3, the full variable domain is EPEVTQTPSHQVTQMGQEVILRCVPISNHLYFYWYRQILGQKVEFLVSFYNNEISEKSEIFDDQFSVERPDGSNFTLKIRSTKLEDSAMYFCASARDYNEQFFGPGTRLTVL.

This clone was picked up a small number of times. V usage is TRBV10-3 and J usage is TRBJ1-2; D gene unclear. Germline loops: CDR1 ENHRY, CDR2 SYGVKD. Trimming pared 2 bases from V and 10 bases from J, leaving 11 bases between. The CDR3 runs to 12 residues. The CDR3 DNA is TGTGCCATCAGTGAGCGGAATTCCCCCTACACCTTC. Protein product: CAISERNSPYTF.

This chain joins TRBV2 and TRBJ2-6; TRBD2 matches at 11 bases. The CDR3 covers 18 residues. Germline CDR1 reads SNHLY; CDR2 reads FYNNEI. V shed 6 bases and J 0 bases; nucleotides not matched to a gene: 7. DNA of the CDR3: TGTGCCAGCAGGCCGGGACTAGCGGTAAACTCTGGGGCCAACGTCCTGACTTTC. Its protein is CASRPGLAVNSGANVLTF.

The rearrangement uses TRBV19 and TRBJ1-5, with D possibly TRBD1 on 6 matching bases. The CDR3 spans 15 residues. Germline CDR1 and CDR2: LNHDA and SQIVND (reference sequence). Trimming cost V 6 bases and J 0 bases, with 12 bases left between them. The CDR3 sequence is CASSTGTHSNQPQHF. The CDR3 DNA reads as TGTGCCAGTAGCACCGGGACACATAGCAATCAGCCCCAGCATTTT.

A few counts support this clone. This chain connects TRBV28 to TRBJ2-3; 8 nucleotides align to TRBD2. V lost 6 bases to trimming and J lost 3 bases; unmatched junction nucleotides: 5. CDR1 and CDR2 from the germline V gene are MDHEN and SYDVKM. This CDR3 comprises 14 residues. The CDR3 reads CASRPSGGTDTQYF. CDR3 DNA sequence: TGTGCCAGCAGGCCCAGCGGGGGAACAGATACGCAGTATTTT.

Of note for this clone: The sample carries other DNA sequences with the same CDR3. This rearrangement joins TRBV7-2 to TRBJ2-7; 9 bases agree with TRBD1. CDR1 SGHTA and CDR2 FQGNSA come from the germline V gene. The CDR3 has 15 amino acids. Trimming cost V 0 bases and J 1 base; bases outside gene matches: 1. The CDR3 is CASSLAGQGSYEQYF. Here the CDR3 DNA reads TGTGCCAGCAGCTTAGCGGGACAGGGTTCCTACGAGCAGTACTTC.

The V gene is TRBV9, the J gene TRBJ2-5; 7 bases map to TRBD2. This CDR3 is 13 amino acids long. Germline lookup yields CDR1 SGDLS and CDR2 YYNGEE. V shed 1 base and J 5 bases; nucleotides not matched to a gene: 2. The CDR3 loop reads CASSVQGGETQYF. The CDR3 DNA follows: TGTGCCAGCAGCGTACAGGGAGGGGAGACCCAGTACTTC.

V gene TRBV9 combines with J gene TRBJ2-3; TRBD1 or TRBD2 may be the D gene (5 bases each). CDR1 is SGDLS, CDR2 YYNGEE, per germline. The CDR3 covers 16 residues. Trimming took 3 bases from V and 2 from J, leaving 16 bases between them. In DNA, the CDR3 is TGTGCCAGCAGCGCATTTCAGGGACCTAACACAGATACGCAGTATTTT. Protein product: CASSAFQGPNTDTQYF.

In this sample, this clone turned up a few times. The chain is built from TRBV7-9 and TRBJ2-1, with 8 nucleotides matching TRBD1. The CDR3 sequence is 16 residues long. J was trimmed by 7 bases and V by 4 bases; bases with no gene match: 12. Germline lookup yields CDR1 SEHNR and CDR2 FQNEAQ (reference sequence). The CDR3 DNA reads TGTGCCAGCAGCTCCAGACAGGGGTTGGACAAGAATGAGCAGTTCTTC. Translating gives CASSSRQGLDKNEQFF. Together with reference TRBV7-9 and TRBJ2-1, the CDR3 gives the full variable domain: DTGVSQNPRHKITKRGQNVTFRCDPISEHNRLYWYRQTLGQGPEFLTYFQNEAQLEKSRLLSDRFSAERPKGSFSTLEIQRTEQGDSAMYLCASSSRQGLDKNEQFFGPGTRLTVL.

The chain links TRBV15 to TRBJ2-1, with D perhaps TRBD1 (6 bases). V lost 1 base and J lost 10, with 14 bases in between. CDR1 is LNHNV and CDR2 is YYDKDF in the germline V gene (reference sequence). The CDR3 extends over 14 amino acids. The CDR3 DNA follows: TGTGCCACCAGCAGAGGTTTGGGGGCAGGCGAGCAGTTCTTC. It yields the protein CATSRGLGAGEQFF.

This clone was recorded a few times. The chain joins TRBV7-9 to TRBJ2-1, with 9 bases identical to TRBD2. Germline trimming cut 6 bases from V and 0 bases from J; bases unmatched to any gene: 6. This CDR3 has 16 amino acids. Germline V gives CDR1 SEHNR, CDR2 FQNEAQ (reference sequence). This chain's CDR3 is CASRPSGRSSYNEQFF. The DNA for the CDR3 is TGTGCCAGCAGGCCGAGCGGGAGGAGCTCCTACAATGAGCAGTTCTTC.